The rows below give T cell receptor beta chains drawn from one sample of a study of T cell repertoires in cytomegalovirus infection. MiXCR was run by TCRdb on the reads, yielding one entry per CDR3 protein. Of 70,000 to 75,000 distinct CDR3 sequences listed, over 3.5% are singletons. What was sequenced was PBMCs. The origin of the receptors is a human donor in good health (CMV status not recorded). Some clones in this sample may be carry-over from other donors' samples. The CDR3 runs from the conserved cysteine through the conserved F or W. Fields, in order: V gene, J gene, clone size, D gene, CDR3 DNA, CDR3 protein. The D gene is left open where the match is weak. Size is omitted from some rows. Given values are once, few, many or a class for expanded clones.

TRBV18	TRBJ1-1	many	NA	TGTGCCAGCTCAGAGAAACAGGGCGGGTACACTGAAGCTTTCTTT	CASSEKQGGYTEAFF
TRBV7-2	TRBJ1-5	many	NA	TGTGCCAGCAGCTCAGGGACGGCCCGGTGGATGCCCCAGCATTTT	CASSSGTARWMPQHF
TRBV7-8	TRBJ2-7	many	TRBD1	TGTGCCAGCAGGCGATCGGGACAGGGCTCCTACGAGCAGTACTTC	CASRRSGQGSYEQYF
TRBV7-2	TRBJ2-7	many	TRBD2	TGTGCCAGCAGCCCCTCGGGACTAGCGGGGGGGCGCGAGCAGTACTTC	CASSPSGLAGGREQYF
TRBV12-3/TRBV12-4	TRBJ2-1	many	NA	TGTGCCAGCATGTGGGCAAATGAGCAGTTCTTC	CASMWANEQFF
TRBV20-1	TRBJ2-1	many	TRBD2	TGCAGTGCTAGGACTAGCGGGGGGAGCTCCTACAATGAGCAGTTCTTC	CSARTSGGSSYNEQFF
TRBV7-2	TRBJ2-3	many	NA	TGTGCCAGCAGCAAGGAAGGCACAGATACGCAGTATTTT	CASSKEGTDTQYF
TRBV28	TRBJ1-1	few	NA	TGTGCCAGCAGGGCCGACGGAGGAAAAGCTTTCTTT	CASRADGGKAFF
TRBV6-5	TRBJ2-1	few	TRBD2	TGTGCCAGCAGTTACTCGTCGCGGGGGTTTAATGAGCAGTTCTTC	CASSYSSRGFNEQFF
TRBV12-3/TRBV12-4	TRBJ2-4	many	NA	TGTGCCAGCGGGTCGGGGGACATTCAGTACTTC	CASGSGDIQYF
TRBV7-8	TRBJ1-1	many	NA	TGTGCCACATCATCCTCGGGGACTGAAGCTTTCTTT	CATSSSGTEAFF
TRBV29-1	TRBJ2-2	many	NA	TGCAGCGTTGCGATCGGGGTGGCGACCGGGGAGCTGTTTTTT	CSVAIGVATGELFF
TRBV5-4	TRBJ2-7	large	NA	TGTGCCAGCAGTCCCGGACTCTCCTACGAGCAGTACTTC	CASSPGLSYEQYF
TRBV7-2	TRBJ2-7	many	TRBD1	TGTGCCAGCAGCCCACGACAGGGGTTTTACGAGCAGTACTTC	CASSPRQGFYEQYF
TRBV29-1	TRBJ2-2	few	TRBD1	TGCAGCGCCACTGACAGGGCCGGGGAGCTGTTTTTT	CSATDRAGELFF
TRBV2	TRBJ1-4	few	NA	TGTGCCAGCAGTGACGGGGCGAGGGAGAAACTGTTTTTT	CASSDGAREKLFF
TRBV7-6	TRBJ2-7	many	TRBD1	TGTGCCAGCAGCTTAAGGACAGGGGTCCACGAGCAGTACTTC	CASSLRTGVHEQYF
TRBV7-2	TRBJ2-7	many	NA	TGTGCCAGCAGATCAGACTTCGGCGAGCAGTACTTC	CASRSDFGEQYF
TRBV29-1	TRBJ2-7	many	NA	TGCAGCGTTGGAAGTGAATACGAGCAGTACTTC	CSVGSEYEQYF
TRBV11-3	TRBJ1-1	many	TRBD1	TGTGCCAGCGTGGCAGGGGGCACTGAAGCTTTCTTT	CASVAGGTEAFF
TRBV7-2	TRBJ1-6	many	NA	TGTGCCAGCAGCTCCTGGGGGGGGGGAAATTCACCCCTCCACTTT	CASSSWGGGNSPLHF
TRBV7-2	TRBJ2-7	many	NA	TGTGCCAGCAGCTTATACGCCGACACCATATACGAGCAGTACTTC	CASSLYADTIYEQYF
TRBV7-2	TRBJ2-1	many	NA	TGTGCCAGCAGCTTAGGATGGACCCTGTCCAATGAGCAGTTCTTC	CASSLGWTLSNEQFF
TRBV5-4	TRBJ2-1	many	NA	TGTGCCAGCAGCTTGGACGGACGTAATGAGCAGTTCTTC	CASSLDGRNEQFF
TRBV7-2	TRBJ1-1	many	NA	TGTGCCAGCAGCTTAGGAAGGGGACGGCTTGAAGCTTTCTTT	CASSLGRGRLEAFF
TRBV27	TRBJ1-1	many	NA	TGTGCCAGCAGGTGGGACGGTAGAACGAACACTGAAGCTTTCTTT	CASRWDGRTNTEAFF
TRBV7-4	TRBJ2-3	many	NA	TGTGCCAGCAGCTATTTAGGACAGTTCCTCCGTCCAGATACGCAGTATTTT	CASSYLGQFLRPDTQYF
TRBV7-8	TRBJ2-1	few	NA	TGTGCCAGCAGCTTAGGGAGGGGGGTAAGCGTCAATGAGCAGTTCTTC	CASSLGRGVSVNEQFF
TRBV3-1	TRBJ1-1	NA	NA	TGTGCCAGCAGCCAAGATCGGGCAGGTGCGGCTTTCTTT	CASSQDRAGAAFF
TRBV7-2	TRBJ2-2	many	TRBD1	TGTGCCAGCAGCGGCGGACAGGGGGACACCGGGGAGCTGTTTTTT	CASSGGQGDTGELFF
TRBV4-3	TRBJ2-1	many	NA	TGCGCCAGCAGCCAAGAAAGGCGGAACAATGAGCAGTTCTTC	CASSQERRNNEQFF
TRBV7-4	TRBJ2-7	many	TRBD2	TGTGCCAGCAGCGAGGGACTAGCGCTCGACGAGCAGTACTTC	CASSEGLALDEQYF
TRBV19	TRBJ2-2	NA	TRBD1	TGTGCCAGTATCATGAGGGGGCAGGCGAACACCGGGGAGCTGTTTTTT	CASIMRGQANTGELFF
TRBV7-2	TRBJ1-4	many	TRBD1	TGTGCCAGCAGCACGGACAGGGGGCGGGAAAAACTGTTTTTT	CASSTDRGREKLFF
TRBV7-6	TRBJ2-7	many	NA	TGTGCCAGCAGCTCTGGAGGGATCTCCTACGAGCAGTACTTC	CASSSGGISYEQYF
TRBV7-6	TRBJ1-1	many	NA	TGTGCCAGCAGCAGGACTGGACGGACTACTGAAGCTTTCTTT	CASSRTGRTTEAFF
TRBV7-3	TRBJ1-1	many	NA	TGTGCCAGCAGCTTCTTTATGAACACTGAAGCTTTCTTT	CASSFFMNTEAFF
TRBV10-3	TRBJ2-2	many	TRBD2	TGTGCCACCGGGACTAGCGGGAACACCGGGGAGCTGTTTTTT	CATGTSGNTGELFF
TRBV7-2	TRBJ2-3	many	TRBD2	TGTGCCAGCAGCTTATCTTTGGGCGGGAGTACTGATACGCAGTATTTT	CASSLSLGGSTDTQYF
TRBV27	TRBJ2-7	many	NA	TGTGCCAGCTCGCCGGGGCTATGGTCCTACGAGCAGTACTTC	CASSPGLWSYEQYF
TRBV5-4	TRBJ2-3	many	NA	TGTGCCAGCAGCTTGGGGGGTAGCGCCTACACAGATACGCAGTATTTT	CASSLGGSAYTDTQYF
TRBV7-2	TRBJ2-5	many	NA	TGTGCCAGCAGCTTAGATCTTGGACAGAGTGAGACCCAGTACTTC	CASSLDLGQSETQYF
TRBV7-9	TRBJ1-6	many	TRBD1	TGTGCCAGCAGCCGGGACAGTAATTCACCCCTCCACTTT	CASSRDSNSPLHF
TRBV7-2	TRBJ2-7	many	NA	TGTGCCAGCAGCTTGGGGGGTGGTTCGTACGAGCAGTACTTC	CASSLGGGSYEQYF
TRBV7-2	TRBJ2-2	many	NA	TGTGCCAGCAGCTGGGTAGCGGCCGGGGAGCTGTTTTTT	CASSWVAAGELFF
TRBV28	TRBJ1-1	many	NA	TGTGCCAGCAGTTTGAATAGTCGAAACACTGAAGCTTTCTTT	CASSLNSRNTEAFF